What follows describes a single T cell receptor beta chain. Its antigen is unidentified. Clones were sequenced by immunoSEQ multiplex PCR, and TCRdb holds only the in-frame ones, with some missing. The profile shows millions of clones, over 85% of them singletons. V gave up 8 bases and J gave up 0 bases; unmatched junction bases: 10. The germline CDR1 and CDR2 sequences are MNHNY and SVGAGI (reference sequence). The CDR3 contains 16 residues. The source of the sample is a study of shared clonotypes between healthy human individuals. Study results and limitations: Clonotypes that were shared across four donors made up around 5% of naive CD4 clonotypes. In general, naive subsets displayed greater estimated richness than memory subsets did.

All the donors were Caucasian adults who lived in Nashville, Tennessee. The gene calls are TRBV6-6 and TRBJ1-5, with TRBD1 identical over 7 bases. The source material was naive CD4+ T cells sorted from blood. Subset defined: CD45RA+ positively selected. The source of this sequence is a man between 18 and 29 years old in good health. This CDR3 is CASATAQGVSNQPQHF. In DNA, the CDR3 is TGTGCCAGCGCGACGGCCCAGGGGGTTAGCAATCAGCCCCAGCATTTT.